The present TCR beta chain was sequenced within a study of vaccination and CD4 T cells after COVID-19 (dated by TCRdb to between 2021 and 2024). In terms of the full investigation: Convalescent patients had a positive SARS-CoV-2 result on nasal swab PCR, and of these patients, some ten had mild disease and one had severe disease. The convalescent cohort comprised six males and four females, including two Hispanic individuals, seven Caucasians, two Asians and one multiracial person. Each participant got two doses of either the Pfizer-BioNTech BNT162b2 vaccine (n=8) or the Moderna mRNA-1273 vaccine (n=2). Post-COVID blood samples were collected from convalescent patients a median of about 92 days after diagnosis, with a range of about 35 to 180 days. Post-vaccine blood samples were taken a median of 72 days after the second vaccine dose, with a range of about 13 to 250 days. Culture stimuli were overlapping spike peptide pools from SARS-CoV-2 and from the common cold coronaviruses HCoV-NL63, HCoV-OC43 and HCoV-229E. As controls, cultures received a CEFX viral epitope pool (the positive control), an HIV-1 Nef peptide pool (the negative control), or no peptide at all. In around nine COVID-19 convalescent patients and a few infection-naive healthy vaccine recipients, the spike-specific CD4+ TCR repertoire before mRNA vaccination was compared with the repertoire after mRNA vaccination.

The protocol used for the library was PCR. DNA from cultured CD4+ T cells was subjected to TCR sequencing with the Oncomine TCR Beta short-read assay at the Johns Hopkins FTIC core. Genomic DNA was extracted from the cultured CD4+ T cells with the QIAamp micro DNA kit. The Oncomine TCR Beta libraries from cultured CD4+ T cells were pooled using unique dual indexes and then sequenced on an Illumina iSeq 100. Per the source publication's procedure: Non-productive sequences were removed, and CDR3s not starting with C, not ending with F or W, or shorter than 7 amino acids were discarded. Antigen-specific clonotypes were identified with the MANAFEST web application by comparing peptide-stimulated wells with reference and other culture wells. For a clone to be called positive, the clone needed an FDR below 0.05, an odds ratio above 5, and a productive frequency above 0.1% in at least two of three replicate wells. Clonotypes that were significantly expanded in both SARS-CoV-2 spike wells and at least one common cold coronavirus spike condition were defined as cross-reactive. Using R version 3.6.1, CDR3 homology was evaluated through Levenshtein distances (stringdist) along with unrooted phylogenetic trees (ape). TCRdb itself trimmed the public reads at Q25 with fastp, ran MiXCR and retained productive beta chains. Entries are consolidated by CDR3 protein sequence, retaining the most common genes and DNA. The V and J calls, along with clone size, are taken from TCRdb and not from the paper's own processing. This sample has fewer than 15,000 distinct CDR3 sequences in its table, and about 61% of those were observed once. The ten largest clones take up about 13% of the sample.

The treatment or condition label of this sample denotes: approximately nine-day PBMC culture with coronavirus spike peptide pools or control peptides (ViraFEST assay). The study used the ViraFEST assay, which expanded antigen-specific T cells with peptide pools and then identified expanded clonotypes by TCR sequencing. The convalescent patients' positive SARS-CoV-2 PCR tests were from March to December 2020, which was before the Alpha, Beta and Delta variants emerged in the United States. Each well held 2.2 million or so PBMCs cultured with 9 to 10 ug/ml peptide pools in IMDM containing approximately 5% human AB serum and roughly 10 IU/ml IL-2. On days 3 and 7, half of the culture medium was replaced with fresh IL-2-containing medium. Once the cells had been in culture for roughly 11 days, the EasySep CD4+ T cell isolation kit was used to isolate CD4+ T cells by negative selection. Ficoll-Paque Plus gradient centrifugation was used to isolate PBMCs from whole blood, and the isolated PBMCs were then either used fresh or cryopreserved at -140C. In general, triplicate wells were set up for every culture condition.

Notes on this clonotype: Which antigen it targets is not known. No per-base quality is available; no much larger clone lies one base away.

The paper as a whole reports these results and caveats: Of the vaccine-specific clones in convalescent patients, 304 of 307, or nearly all, reacted only to SARS-CoV-2 spike and did not cross-react with common cold coronaviruses. The study included relatively few convalescent patients and did not analyze early timepoints after natural infection. An increase in the median number of SARS-CoV-2-reactive clonotypes from 21 after infection to roughly 39 after vaccination was observed, but the change was not found to be significant. In convalescent patients, a median around 86% of post-vaccine SARS-CoV-2-reactive clones were detected only after vaccination, suggesting vaccine-specific priming.

This TCR came from a human donor who had recovered from COVID-19. The sample comprised CD4+ T cells from blood, cultured in vitro.

This receptor carries the CDR3 CASSSGRSKTAGELFF. The DNA sequence follows: TGTGCCAGCAGCTCGGGACGATCGAAAACGGCCGGGGAGCTGTTTTTT. Recombination joined TRBV7-9 with TRBJ2-2; the D gene is perhaps TRBD1 or TRBD2, each of them matching over 5 bases. CDR1 is given as SEHNR and CDR2 as FQNEAQ, both from the germline V gene (reference sequence). From its cysteine to its phenylalanine, the CDR3 spans 16 amino acids. This entry keeps only the CDR3 DNA: 48 bases, framed from base 1. V loses 4 bases of germline sequence and J loses 6 bases, and the interval between the two ends is 18 bases. Where the CDR3 stops, the reference TRBV7-9 and TRBJ2-2 genes take over; the full variable domain is DTGVSQNPRHKITKRGQNVTFRCDPISEHNRLYWYRQTLGQGPEFLTYFQNEAQLEKSRLLSDRFSAERPKGSFSTLEIQRTEQGDSAMYLCASSSGRSKTAGELFFGEGSRLTVL.